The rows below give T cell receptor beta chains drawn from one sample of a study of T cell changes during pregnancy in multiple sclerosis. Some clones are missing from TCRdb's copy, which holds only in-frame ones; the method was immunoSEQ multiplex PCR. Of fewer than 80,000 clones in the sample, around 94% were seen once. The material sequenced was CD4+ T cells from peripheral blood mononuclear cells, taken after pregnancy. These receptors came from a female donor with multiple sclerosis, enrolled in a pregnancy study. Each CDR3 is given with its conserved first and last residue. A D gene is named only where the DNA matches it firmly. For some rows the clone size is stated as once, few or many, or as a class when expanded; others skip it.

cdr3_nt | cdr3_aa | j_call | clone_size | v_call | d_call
TGTGCCAGCAGCTTAGACGGGACAGGCCGTTCCACTGAAGCTTTCTTT | CASSLDGTGRSTEAFF | TRBJ1-1 | . | TRBV7-9 | TRBD1
TGTGCCAGCAGCTTAAACGGCGGCGTACCCCGAGAGACCCAGTACTTC | CASSLNGGVPRETQYF | TRBJ2-5 | once | TRBV7-3 | .
TGTGCCAGCAGTTTACCCGGAGGACCCACAGATACGCAGTATTTT | CASSLPGGPTDTQYF | TRBJ2-3 | . | TRBV28 | .
TGTGCCAGCTCCCTCGAGGGGACATTTTATGGCTACACCTTC | CASSLEGTFYGYTF | TRBJ1-2 | . | TRBV18 | .
TGCGCCAGCAGCCAAGATTTCCCGGGCACCGGGGAGCTGTTTTTT | CASSQDFPGTGELFF | TRBJ2-2 | . | TRBV4-1 | .
TGCAGTGCTCTTGGACAGGTAGAGCAGTACTTC | CSALGQVEQYF | TRBJ2-7 | . | TRBV20-1 | TRBD1
TGTGCCAGCTCACCATCTACAGGGGGGGCTTTCTTT | CASSPSTGGAFF | TRBJ1-1 | . | TRBV18 | TRBD1
TGTGCCAGCAGCTTAAGTCTAGGTAGAACAGATACGCAGTATTTT | CASSLSLGRTDTQYF | TRBJ2-3 | . | TRBV7-2 | .
TGCGCCAGCAGCCAAGATCCTAGCGGGAGCTCCTACAATGAGCAGTTCTTC | CASSQDPSGSSYNEQFF | TRBJ2-1 | . | TRBV4-1 | TRBD2
TGTGCCAGTAGTATATGGGGGGGGGCTGGAAACACCATATATTTT | CASSIWGGAGNTIYF | TRBJ1-3 | . | TRBV19 | .
TGTGCCAGCAGTTACTCGGGAGAACTTACCTACGAGCAGTACTTC | CASSYSGELTYEQYF | TRBJ2-7 | . | TRBV6-5 | .
TGTGCCAGCAAACTGGGACAGGCGGCGCAGTATTTT | CASKLGQAAQYF | TRBJ2-3 | . | TRBV27 | TRBD1
TGTGCCAGCTCTACGGGAGTGGACGAGCAGTACTTC | CASSTGVDEQYF | TRBJ2-7 | . | TRBV18 | .
TGTGCCAGCAGTGGCGGGCGAGGCGGGCCAACAGATACGCAGTATTTT | CASSGGRGGPTDTQYF | TRBJ2-3 | . | TRBV2 | .
TGTGCCAGCAGCCAAGGACAGGGTGCAGATACGCAGTATTTT | CASSQGQGADTQYF | TRBJ2-3 | . | TRBV16 | TRBD1
TGTGCCAGCAGTGCTGGCGGATCGGACTGGCGGGCCATTCAGTACTTC | CASSAGGSDWRAIQYF | TRBJ2-4 | . | TRBV2 | .
TGTGCCTGGAAGGCCCAAGGGCGGGGGCCGAGAGCGGCCGAGCAGTACTTC | CAWKAQGRGPRAAEQYF | TRBJ2-7 | . | TRBV30 | .
TGCGCCAGCAGCTTAGGGGGCGCAAGCACTGAAGCTTTCTTT | CASSLGGASTEAFF | TRBJ1-1 | . | TRBV5-1 | TRBD1
TGTGCCAGCAGCGTAACTAGCGGGGTTCTCGGGGAGCTGTTTTTT | CASSVTSGVLGELFF | TRBJ2-2 | . | TRBV9 | TRBD2
TGTGCCAGCTCAGAGGGGGCCTCCTACAATGAGCAGTTCTTC | CASSEGASYNEQFF | TRBJ2-1 | once | TRBV18 | TRBD1
TGTGCCAGCAGTTTCTCCCTGACGGGGGGCTTGGGCGAGCAGTACTTC | CASSFSLTGGLGEQYF | TRBJ2-7 | . | TRBV28 | .
TGTGCCAGCAGTTTAAATGGAGACTATTACAATGAGCAGTTCTTC | CASSLNGDYYNEQFF | TRBJ2-1 | . | TRBV27 | .
TGTGCCAGTAGTATAACAGGGACAGGGACAGATGAGCAGTACTTC | CASSITGTGTDEQYF | TRBJ2-7 | . | TRBV19 | TRBD1
TGTGCCAGCTCACCAAGGCGGGAGGCCGAGCAGTACTTC | CASSPRREAEQYF | TRBJ2-7 | . | TRBV18 | TRBD2
TGTGCCAGCAACCCTTCCCTCGGCGCGGGCTTCACAGATACGCAGTATTTT | CASNPSLGAGFTDTQYF | TRBJ2-3 | . | TRBV28 | .
TGTGCCAGCAGCGTAGCCCCTCCTAGCGGGAGCCCCACAGATACGCAGTATTTT | CASSVAPPSGSPTDTQYF | TRBJ2-3 | . | TRBV9 | TRBD2
TGCGCCAGCAGGGGAGAGTTCGGTGGCTACACCTTC | CASRGEFGGYTF | TRBJ1-2 | few | TRBV5-1 | .
TGCAGCGTTGAACCCGCAGGGGCGGGCTCTGGAAACACCATATATTTT | CSVEPAGAGSGNTIYF | TRBJ1-3 | . | TRBV29-1 | .
TGTGCCAGCAGCCATGGACTAGCGGGAGGGTACACAGATACGCAGTATTTT | CASSHGLAGGYTDTQYF | TRBJ2-3 | . | TRBV5-6 | TRBD2
TGTGCCAGCAGCTTCGGGCCCCCCAGAGCGCGGGACACTGAAGCTTTCTTT | CASSFGPPRARDTEAFF | TRBJ1-1 | . | TRBV11-2 | .
TGTGCCAGCAGTAGGGCTAGCGGGAGCCCGAGGACCTACGAGCAGTACTTC | CASSRASGSPRTYEQYF | TRBJ2-7 | . | TRBV27 | TRBD2
TGTGCCAGCAGCTTGGTGCGGAACACTGAAGCTTTCTTT | CASSLVRNTEAFF | TRBJ1-1 | . | TRBV5-8 | .
TGTGCCAGCAGTTTAGGCGGCTTCCCCTCTGGGGCCAACGTCCTGACTTTC | CASSLGGFPSGANVLTF | TRBJ2-6 | . | TRBV27 | .
TGTGCCAGCAGTCAGACAGGGAGAAGCCTTGAAGCTTTCTTT | CASSQTGRSLEAFF | TRBJ1-1 | . | TRBV9 | TRBD1
TGTGCCAGCAGCGTAAATTCCTTCGGTGAGCAGTTCTTC | CASSVNSFGEQFF | TRBJ2-1 | . | TRBV9 | .
TGTGCCACCAGCAGAGGGCGAGGCCGGGGTAGCAATGAGCAGTTCTTC | CATSRGRGRGSNEQFF | TRBJ2-1 | . | TRBV15 | .
TGTGCCAGCAGTGCCCTCCGGGAAGGGTCTGAAGCTTTCTTT | CASSALREGSEAFF | TRBJ1-1 | . | TRBV2 | .
TGTGCCAGCAGTGAATATAGCACTGAAGCTTTCTTT | CASSEYSTEAFF | TRBJ1-1 | . | TRBV2 | .
TGTGCCAGCAGCCCGAGGGTGCCGGGGTTTGGAAACACCATATATTTT | CASSPRVPGFGNTIYF | TRBJ1-3 | . | TRBV14 | .
TGTGCCAGCAGGGACAGGACTAGCACAGATACGCAGTATTTT | CASRDRTSTDTQYF | TRBJ2-3 | . | TRBV7-8 | TRBD1
TGCGCCAGCAGCTCGGGACTAGCGGGAGGCCGCTCTAGCACAGATACGCAGTATTTT | CASSSGLAGGRSSTDTQYF | TRBJ2-3 | . | TRBV5-1 | TRBD2
TGTGCCAGTAGTAAGCGTGTTCTGCCGGCTGGAAACACCATATATTTT | CASSKRVLPAGNTIYF | TRBJ1-3 | . | TRBV19 | .
TGTGCCAGCATTGGCCTAGCGGGAGCCTACGAGCAGTACTTC | CASIGLAGAYEQYF | TRBJ2-7 | once | TRBV2 | TRBD2
TGCAGCGTTGACCCCAGAAACAGGGGAGGCACTGAAGCTTTCTTT | CSVDPRNRGGTEAFF | TRBJ1-1 | . | TRBV29-1 | TRBD1
TGTGCCAGCAGCCTAGCTAACAATGAGCAGTTCTTC | CASSLANNEQFF | TRBJ2-1 | . | TRBV14 | .
TGTGCCAGCAGCTCGGACAGGGAGATAGAGTTCTTC | CASSSDREIEFF | TRBJ2-1 | . | TRBV11-2 | TRBD1